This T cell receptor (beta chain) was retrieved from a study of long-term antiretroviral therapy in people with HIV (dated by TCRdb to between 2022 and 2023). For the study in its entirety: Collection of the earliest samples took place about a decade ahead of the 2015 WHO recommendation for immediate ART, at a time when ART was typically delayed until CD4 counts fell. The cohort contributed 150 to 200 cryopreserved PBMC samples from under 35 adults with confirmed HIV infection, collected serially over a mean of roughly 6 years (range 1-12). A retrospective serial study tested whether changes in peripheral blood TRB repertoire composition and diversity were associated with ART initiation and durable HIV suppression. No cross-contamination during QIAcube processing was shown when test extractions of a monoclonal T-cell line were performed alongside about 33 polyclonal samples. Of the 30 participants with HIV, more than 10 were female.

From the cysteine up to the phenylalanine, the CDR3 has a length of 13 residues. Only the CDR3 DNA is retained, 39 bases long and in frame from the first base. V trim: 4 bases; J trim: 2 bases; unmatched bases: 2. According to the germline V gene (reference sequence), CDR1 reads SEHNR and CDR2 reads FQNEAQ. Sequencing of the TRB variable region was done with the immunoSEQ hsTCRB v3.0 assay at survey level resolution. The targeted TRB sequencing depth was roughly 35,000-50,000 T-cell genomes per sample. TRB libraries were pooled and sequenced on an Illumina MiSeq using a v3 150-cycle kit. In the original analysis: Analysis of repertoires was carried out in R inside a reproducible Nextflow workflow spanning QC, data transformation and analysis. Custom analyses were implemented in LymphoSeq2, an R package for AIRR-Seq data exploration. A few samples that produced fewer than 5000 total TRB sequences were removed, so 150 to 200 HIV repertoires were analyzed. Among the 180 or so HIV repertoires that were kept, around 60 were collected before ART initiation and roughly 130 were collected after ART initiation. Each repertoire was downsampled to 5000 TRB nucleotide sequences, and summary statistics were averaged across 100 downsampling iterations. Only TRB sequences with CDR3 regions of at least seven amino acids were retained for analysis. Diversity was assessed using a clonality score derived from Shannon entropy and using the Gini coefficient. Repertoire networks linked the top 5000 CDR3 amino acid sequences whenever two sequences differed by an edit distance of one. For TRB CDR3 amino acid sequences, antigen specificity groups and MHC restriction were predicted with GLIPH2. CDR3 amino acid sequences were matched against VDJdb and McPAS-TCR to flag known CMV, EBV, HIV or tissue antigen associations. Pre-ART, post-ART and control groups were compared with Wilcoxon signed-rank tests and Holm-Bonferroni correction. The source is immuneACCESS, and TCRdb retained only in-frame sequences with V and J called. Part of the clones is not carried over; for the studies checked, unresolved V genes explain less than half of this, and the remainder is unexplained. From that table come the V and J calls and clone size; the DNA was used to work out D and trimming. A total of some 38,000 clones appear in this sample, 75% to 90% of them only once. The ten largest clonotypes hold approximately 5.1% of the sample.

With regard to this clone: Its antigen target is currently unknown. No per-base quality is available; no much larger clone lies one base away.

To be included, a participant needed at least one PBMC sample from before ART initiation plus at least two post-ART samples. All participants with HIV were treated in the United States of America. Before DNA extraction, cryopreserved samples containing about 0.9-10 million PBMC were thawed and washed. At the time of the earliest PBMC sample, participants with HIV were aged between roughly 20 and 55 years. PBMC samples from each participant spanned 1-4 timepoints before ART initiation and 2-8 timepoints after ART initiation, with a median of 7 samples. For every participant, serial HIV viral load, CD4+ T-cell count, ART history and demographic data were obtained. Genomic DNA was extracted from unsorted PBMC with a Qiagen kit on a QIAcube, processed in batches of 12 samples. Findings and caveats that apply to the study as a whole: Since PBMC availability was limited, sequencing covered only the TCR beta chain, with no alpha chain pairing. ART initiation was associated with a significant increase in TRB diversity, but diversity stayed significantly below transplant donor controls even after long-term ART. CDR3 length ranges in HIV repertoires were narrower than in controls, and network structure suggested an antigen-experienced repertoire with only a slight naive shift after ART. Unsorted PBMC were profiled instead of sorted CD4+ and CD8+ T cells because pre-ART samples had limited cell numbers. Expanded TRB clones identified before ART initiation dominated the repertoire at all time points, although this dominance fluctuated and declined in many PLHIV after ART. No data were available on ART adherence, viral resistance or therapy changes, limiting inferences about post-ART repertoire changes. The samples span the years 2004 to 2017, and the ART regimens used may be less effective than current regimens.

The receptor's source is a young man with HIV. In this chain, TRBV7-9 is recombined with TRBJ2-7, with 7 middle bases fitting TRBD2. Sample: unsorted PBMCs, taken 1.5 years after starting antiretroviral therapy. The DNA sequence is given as TGTGCCAGCAGCTCGGGAGGCCCCTACGAGCAGTACTTC. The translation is CASSSGGPYEQYF.